This T cell receptor (beta chain) originates from a study of blood T cell repertoires in COVID-19. As for the study in general: From T cells, B-cell-depleted T cells, or PBMCs came the material, which was cDNA or gDNA.

Per the original methods: Using reference gene primer amplification, nucleated cell counts were estimated. Method: immunoSEQ multiplex PCR; TCRdb's copy keeps in-frame clones and lacks some. V, J and clone size are taken as reported in that table, and D and trimming were inferred from the DNA itself. The profile covers about 59,000 clones, with 87% appearing a single time and roughly 4.6% taken by the ten largest. This CDR3 comprises 14 residues. The chain recombines TRBV21-1 with TRBJ1-1. TRBV21-1 is listed as a pseudogene. The TCR sequence derives from a man older than 75 in a cohort sampled during active COVID-19. Sequencing was carried out using peripheral blood. The CDR3 DNA follows: TGTGCCAGCAGCAATGGGGGGAGCGACACTGAAGCTTTCTTT. Residues: CASSNGGSDTEAFF.